This T cell receptor beta chain was identified during a study of OX40 agonist ivuxolimab in advanced cancers. Across the whole study: Age averaged 60 years (range about 23 to 80), and 82.7% were male. Participants could have had prior anti-PD-1, anti-PD-L1 or anti-CTLA-4 therapy, and around 40% had some.

Clones were sequenced by immunoSEQ multiplex PCR, and TCRdb holds only the in-frame ones, with some missing. Counted here are 65,000 to 80,000 clones, about 88% occurring once; the ten biggest clones make up 0.99%. Whole-study results and caveats: Relative to CD4+, CD8+ T cells held more expanded clones on average.

The CDR3 runs 17 residues. V shed 0 bases and J shed 2 bases, with 16 bases lying between them. The germline CDR1 and CDR2 sequences are LNHNV and YYDKDF (reference sequence). This clone occurred once. Its antigen is not identified. The clonotype comes from an adult with an advanced solid tumor such as melanoma, head and neck, liver or kidney cancer. The V and J genes are TRBV15 and TRBJ1-2; D unresolved. The specimen was CD4+ or CD8+ T cells sorted from blood, collected in a trial of the OX40 agonist ivuxolimab. CDR3 region: CATSRDRVDLANYGYTF. CDR3 coding DNA: TGTGCCACCAGCAGAGATCGTGTGGATTTGGCGAACTATGGCTACACCTTC.